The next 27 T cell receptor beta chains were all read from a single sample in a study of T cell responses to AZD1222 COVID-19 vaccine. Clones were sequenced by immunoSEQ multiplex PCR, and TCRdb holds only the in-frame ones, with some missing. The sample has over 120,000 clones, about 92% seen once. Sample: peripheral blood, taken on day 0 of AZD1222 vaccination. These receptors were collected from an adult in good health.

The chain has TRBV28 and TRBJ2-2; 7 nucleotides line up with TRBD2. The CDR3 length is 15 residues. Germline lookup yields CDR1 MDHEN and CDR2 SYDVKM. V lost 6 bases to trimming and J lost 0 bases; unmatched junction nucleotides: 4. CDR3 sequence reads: CASRFGGTNTGELFF. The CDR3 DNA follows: TGTGCCAGCAGATTCGGGGGGACGAACACCGGGGAGCTGTTTTTT.

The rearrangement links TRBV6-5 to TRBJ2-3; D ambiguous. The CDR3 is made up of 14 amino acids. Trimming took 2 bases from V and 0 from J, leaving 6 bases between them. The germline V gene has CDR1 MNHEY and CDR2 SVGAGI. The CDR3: CASSYAGSTDTQYF. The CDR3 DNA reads TGTGCCAGCAGTTACGCCGGTAGCACAGATACGCAGTATTTT.

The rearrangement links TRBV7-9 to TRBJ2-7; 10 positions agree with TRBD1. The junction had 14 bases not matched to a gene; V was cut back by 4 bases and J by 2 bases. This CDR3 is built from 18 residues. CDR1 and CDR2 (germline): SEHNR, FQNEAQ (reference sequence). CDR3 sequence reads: CASSSAAFTDRGTYEQYF. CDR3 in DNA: TGTGCCAGCAGCTCGGCGGCTTTCACGGACAGGGGGACCTACGAGCAGTACTTC.

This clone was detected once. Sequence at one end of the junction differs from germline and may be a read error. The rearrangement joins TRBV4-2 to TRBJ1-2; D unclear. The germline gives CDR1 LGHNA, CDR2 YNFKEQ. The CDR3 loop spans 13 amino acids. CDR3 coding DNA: TGTGCCAGCAGCCAAGCAGTTAACCATGGCTACACCTTC. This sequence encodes CASSQAVNHGYTF.

CDR3 nucleotides: TGTGCCAGCAGTCGCCCAGGCACTGAAGCTTTCTTT. Translating gives CASSRPGTEAFF. V usage is TRBV6-2 or TRBV6-3 and J usage is TRBJ1-1; no clear D. The germline gives CDR1 MNHEY, CDR2 SVGEGT. Trimming took off 5 bases at V and 4 bases at J, with 8 bases between the two ends. CDR3 length: 12 residues.

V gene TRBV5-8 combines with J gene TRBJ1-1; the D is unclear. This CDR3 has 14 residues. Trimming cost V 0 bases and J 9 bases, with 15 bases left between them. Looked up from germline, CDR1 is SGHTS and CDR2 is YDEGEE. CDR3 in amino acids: CASSLEPSRPQAFF. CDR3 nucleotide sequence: TGTGCCAGCAGCTTGGAGCCGTCCAGGCCACAAGCTTTCTTT.

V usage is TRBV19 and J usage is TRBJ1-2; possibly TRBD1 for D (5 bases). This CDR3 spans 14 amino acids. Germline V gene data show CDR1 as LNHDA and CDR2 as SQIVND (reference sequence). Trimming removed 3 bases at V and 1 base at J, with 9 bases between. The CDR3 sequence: CASSMYRSNYGYTF. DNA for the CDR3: TGTGCCAGTAGTATGTACAGGAGTAACTATGGCTACACCTTC.

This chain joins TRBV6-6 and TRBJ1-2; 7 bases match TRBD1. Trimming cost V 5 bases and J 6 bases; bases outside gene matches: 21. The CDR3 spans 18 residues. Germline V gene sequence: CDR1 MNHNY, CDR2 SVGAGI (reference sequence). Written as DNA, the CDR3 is TGTGCCAGCAGTCCGATCTTACCCGGGACAGAACTTCAAAATGGCTACACCTTC. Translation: CASSPILPGTELQNGYTF.

As DNA, the CDR3 is TGCGCCAGCAGCTTGGTGGTTTCTAGCGGGGGGCCTTTGCAGTTCTTC. This sequence encodes CASSLVVSSGGPLQFF. V gene TRBV5-1 combines with J gene TRBJ2-1, with 11 bases matching TRBD2. V lost 0 bases to trimming and J lost 12 bases; unmatched junction nucleotides: 11. CDR1 is SGHRS and CDR2 is YFSETQ in the germline V gene. The CDR3 totals 16 residues.

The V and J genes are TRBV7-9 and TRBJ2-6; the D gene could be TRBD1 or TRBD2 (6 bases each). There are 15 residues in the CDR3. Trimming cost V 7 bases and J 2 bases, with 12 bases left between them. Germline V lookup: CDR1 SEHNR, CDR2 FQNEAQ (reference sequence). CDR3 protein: CASNFGGPGANVLTF. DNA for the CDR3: TGTGCCAGCAACTTTGGGGGGCCTGGGGCCAACGTCCTGACTTTC.

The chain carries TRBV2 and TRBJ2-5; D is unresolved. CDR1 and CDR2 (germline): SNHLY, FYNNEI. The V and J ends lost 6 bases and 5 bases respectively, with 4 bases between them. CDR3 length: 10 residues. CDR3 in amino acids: CASRTETQYF. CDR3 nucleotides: TGTGCCAGCAGGACGGAGACCCAGTACTTC.

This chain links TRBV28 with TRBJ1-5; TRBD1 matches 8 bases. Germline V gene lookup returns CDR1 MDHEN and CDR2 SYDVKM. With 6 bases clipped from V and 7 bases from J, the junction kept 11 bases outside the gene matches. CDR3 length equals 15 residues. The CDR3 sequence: CASRIADRVRQPQHF. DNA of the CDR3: TGTGCCAGCAGGATAGCGGACAGGGTTCGGCAGCCCCAGCATTTT. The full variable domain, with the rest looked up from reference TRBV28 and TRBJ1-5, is DVKVTQSSRYLVKRTGEKVFLECVQDMDHENMFWYRQDPGLGLRLIYFSYDVKMKEKGDIPEGYSVSREKKERFSLILESASTNQTSMYLCASRIADRVRQPQHFGDGTRLSIL.

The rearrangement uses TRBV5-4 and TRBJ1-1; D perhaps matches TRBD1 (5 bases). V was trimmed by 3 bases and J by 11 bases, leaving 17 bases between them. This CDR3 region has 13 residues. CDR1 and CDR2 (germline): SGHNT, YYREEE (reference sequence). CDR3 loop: CASSSGTGYLAFF. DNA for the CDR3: TGTGCCAGCAGCTCCGGGACGGGGTATCTCGCTTTCTTT.

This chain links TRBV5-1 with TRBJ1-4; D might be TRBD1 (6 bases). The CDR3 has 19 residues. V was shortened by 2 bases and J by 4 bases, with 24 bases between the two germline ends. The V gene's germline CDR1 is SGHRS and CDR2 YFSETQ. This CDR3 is CASSFSPRDISYNNEKLFF. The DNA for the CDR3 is TGCGCCAGCAGCTTCTCACCCAGGGACATCTCGTACAATAATGAAAAACTGTTTTTT.

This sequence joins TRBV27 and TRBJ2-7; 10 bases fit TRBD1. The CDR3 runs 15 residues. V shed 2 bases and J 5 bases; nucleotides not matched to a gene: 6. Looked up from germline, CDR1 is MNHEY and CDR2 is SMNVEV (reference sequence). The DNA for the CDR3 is TGTGCCAGCAGTTTAACGGGACAGGGGCTCCACGAGCAGTACTTC. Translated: CASSLTGQGLHEQYF.

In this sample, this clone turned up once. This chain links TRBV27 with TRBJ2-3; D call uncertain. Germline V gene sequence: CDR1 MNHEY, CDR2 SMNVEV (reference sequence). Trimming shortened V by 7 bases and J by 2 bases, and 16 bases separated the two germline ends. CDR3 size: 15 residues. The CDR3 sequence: CASNHRSDHTDTQYF. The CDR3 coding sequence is TGTGCCAGCAACCACCGCAGCGACCACACAGATACGCAGTATTTT.

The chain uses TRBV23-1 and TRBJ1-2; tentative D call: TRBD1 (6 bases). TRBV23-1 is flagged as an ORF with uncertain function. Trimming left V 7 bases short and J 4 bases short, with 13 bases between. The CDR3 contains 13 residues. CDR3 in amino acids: CASKKDSFYGYTF. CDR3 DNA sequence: TGCGCCAGCAAGAAGGACAGCTTCTATGGCTACACCTTC.

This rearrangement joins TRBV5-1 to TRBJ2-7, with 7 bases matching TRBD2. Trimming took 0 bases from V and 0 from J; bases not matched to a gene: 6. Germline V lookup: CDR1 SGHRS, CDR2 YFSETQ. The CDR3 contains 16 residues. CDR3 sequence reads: CASSLEGLPSSYEQYF. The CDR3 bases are TGCGCCAGCAGCTTGGAGGGACTACCCAGCTCCTACGAGCAGTACTTC. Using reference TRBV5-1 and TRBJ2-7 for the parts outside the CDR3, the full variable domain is KAGVTQTPRYLIKTRGQQVTLSCSPISGHRSVSWYQQTPGQGLQFLFEYFSETQRNKGNFPGRFSGRQFSNSRSEMNVSTLELGDSALYLCASSLEGLPSSYEQYFGPGTRLTVT.

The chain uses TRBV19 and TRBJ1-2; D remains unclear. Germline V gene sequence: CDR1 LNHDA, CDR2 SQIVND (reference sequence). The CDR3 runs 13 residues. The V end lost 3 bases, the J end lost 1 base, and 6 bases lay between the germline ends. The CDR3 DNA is TGTGCCAGTAGTATTGCGGTTAACTATGGCTACACCTTC. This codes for CASSIAVNYGYTF.

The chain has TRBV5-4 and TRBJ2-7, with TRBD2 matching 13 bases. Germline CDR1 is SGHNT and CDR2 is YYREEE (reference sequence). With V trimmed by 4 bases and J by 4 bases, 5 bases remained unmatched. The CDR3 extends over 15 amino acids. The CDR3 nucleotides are TGTGCCAGCAGCCCAGGGACTAGCGGGGTTTACGAGCAGTACTTC. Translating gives CASSPGTSGVYEQYF.

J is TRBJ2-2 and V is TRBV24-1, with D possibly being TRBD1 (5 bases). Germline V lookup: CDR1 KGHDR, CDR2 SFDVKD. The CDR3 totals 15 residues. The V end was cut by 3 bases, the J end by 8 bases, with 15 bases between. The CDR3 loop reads CATSDAVEGAGELFF. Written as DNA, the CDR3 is TGTGCCACCAGTGATGCCGTAGAAGGGGCTGGGGAGCTGTTTTTT.

The CDR3 protein is CASSLDHRTAKFF. CDR3 DNA sequence: TGTGCCAGCAGCTTAGATCACAGGACGGCTAAGTTCTTC. The V and J genes are TRBV11-3 and TRBJ2-1, with D possibly matching TRBD1 (5 bases). Trimming stripped 0 bases from V and 14 bases from J, with 14 bases between. The CDR3 has 13 amino acids. Germline V gene sequence: CDR1 SGHNT, CDR2 YENEEA.

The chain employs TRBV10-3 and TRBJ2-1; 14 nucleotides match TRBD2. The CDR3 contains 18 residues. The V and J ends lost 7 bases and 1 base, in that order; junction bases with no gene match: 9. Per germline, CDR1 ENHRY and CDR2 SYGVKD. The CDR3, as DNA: TGTGCCATCACCAGGACCGGGACTAGCGGGGGATCCTACAATGAGCAGTTCTTC. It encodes CAITRTGTSGGSYNEQFF.

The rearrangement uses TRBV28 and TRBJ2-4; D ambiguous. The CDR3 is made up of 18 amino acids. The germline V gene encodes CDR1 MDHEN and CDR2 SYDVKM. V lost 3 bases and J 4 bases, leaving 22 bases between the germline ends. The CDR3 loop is CASSFVILTRSAKNIQYF. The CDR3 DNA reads TGTGCCAGCAGTTTCGTGATACTAACCCGGAGTGCAAAAAACATTCAGTACTTC.

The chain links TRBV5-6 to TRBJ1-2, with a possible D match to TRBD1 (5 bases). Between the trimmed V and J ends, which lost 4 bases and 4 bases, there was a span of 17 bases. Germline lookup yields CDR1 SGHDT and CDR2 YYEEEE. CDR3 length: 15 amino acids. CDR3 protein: CASSLEVSGLYGYTF. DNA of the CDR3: TGTGCCAGCAGCCTGGAGGTCTCGGGGCTCTATGGCTACACCTTC.

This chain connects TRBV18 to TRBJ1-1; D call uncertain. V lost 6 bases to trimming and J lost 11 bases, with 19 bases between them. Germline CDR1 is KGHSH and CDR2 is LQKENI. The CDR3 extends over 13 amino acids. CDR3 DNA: TGTGCCAGCTCCCCCGACCGCCACACAAAGGCTTTCTTT. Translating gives CASSPDRHTKAFF.

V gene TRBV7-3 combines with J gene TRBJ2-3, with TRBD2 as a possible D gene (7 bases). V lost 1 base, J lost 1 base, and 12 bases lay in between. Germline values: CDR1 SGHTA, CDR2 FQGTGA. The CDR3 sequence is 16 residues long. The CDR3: CASSLIRGAGTDTQYF. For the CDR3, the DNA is TGTGCCAGCAGCTTAATTCGGGGGGCGGGCACAGATACGCAGTATTTT.